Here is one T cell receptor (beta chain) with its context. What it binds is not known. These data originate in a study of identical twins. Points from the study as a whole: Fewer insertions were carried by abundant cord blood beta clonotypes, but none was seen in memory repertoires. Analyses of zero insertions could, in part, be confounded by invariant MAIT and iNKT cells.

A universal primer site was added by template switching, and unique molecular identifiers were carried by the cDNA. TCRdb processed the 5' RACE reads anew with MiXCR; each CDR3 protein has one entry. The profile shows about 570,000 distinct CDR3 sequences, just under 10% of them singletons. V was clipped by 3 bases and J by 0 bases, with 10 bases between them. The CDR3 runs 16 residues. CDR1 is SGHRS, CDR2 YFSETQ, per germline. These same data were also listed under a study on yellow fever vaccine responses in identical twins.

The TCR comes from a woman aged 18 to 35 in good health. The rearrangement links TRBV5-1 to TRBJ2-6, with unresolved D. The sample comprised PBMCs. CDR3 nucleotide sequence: TGCGCCAGCAGCTATCGAGACACCTCTGGGGCCAACGTCCTGACTTTC. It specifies CASSYRDTSGANVLTF.